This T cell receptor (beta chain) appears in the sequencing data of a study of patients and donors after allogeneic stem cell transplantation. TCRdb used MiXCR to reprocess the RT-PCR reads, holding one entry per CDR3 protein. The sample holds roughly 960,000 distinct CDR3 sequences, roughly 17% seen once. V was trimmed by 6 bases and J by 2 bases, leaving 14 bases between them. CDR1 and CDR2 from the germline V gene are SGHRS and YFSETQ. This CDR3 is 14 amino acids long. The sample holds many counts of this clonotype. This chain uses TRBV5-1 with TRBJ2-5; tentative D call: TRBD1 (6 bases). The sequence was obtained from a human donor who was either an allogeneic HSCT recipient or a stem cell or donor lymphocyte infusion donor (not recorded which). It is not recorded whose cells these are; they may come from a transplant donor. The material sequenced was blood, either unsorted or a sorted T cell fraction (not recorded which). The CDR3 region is CASNSGADQETQYF. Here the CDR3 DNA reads TGCGCCAGCAACTCAGGGGCGGATCAAGAGACCCAGTACTTC.